The entry that follows covers one TCR beta chain sequence. It lacks a known antigen. No quality values exist for individual bases; no much larger clone is one base distant. This record comes from a study of cytotoxic CD8 clonotypes in ibrutinib-treated CLL (dated by TCRdb to 2020 to 2023). General notes on the study: In this cohort, around 14 patients were treatment-naive and approximately 10 were relapsed/refractory, while about 17 had unmutated IGHV. Responses were partial in roughly 24 patients and complete in 2; after median approximately 69 months follow-up, about 14 stayed in remission and roughly twelve progressed. Response samples were taken after a median of roughly 12 months on treatment, ranging from roughly 6 to 36 months. Samples averaged roughly 280,000 productive templates and about 94,000 productive rearrangements. Of the approximately 86 participants in the trial, roughly 26 had longitudinal samples available. Cryopreserved peripheral blood mononuclear cells were obtained prior to treatment, at the time of response, and at either disease progression or sustained remission. Every sample from remission and from progressive disease was obtained while the patients were still on ibrutinib.

The sample's time point label, in plain terms: approximately 25 months on ibrutinib. For TCR beta library preparation, roughly 2.2 micrograms of genomic DNA were isolated from cryopreserved PBMCs. Longitudinal blood samples from CLL patients receiving ibrutinib monotherapy were subjected to high-throughput TCR beta sequencing. The patients were enrolled in a single-center, open-label phase 2 trial of ibrutinib monotherapy. General findings and caveats noted by the study authors: Sampling times were not matched between sustained-remission and progressing patients, and lymph node repertoires were not studied. An increase in clonality was observed at ibrutinib response, with clonality remaining stable during sustained remission and falling back toward baseline at progression. At baseline, clonality was higher than in age-matched healthy donors and showed a strong correlation with circulating CD8+ T-cell counts. Public clonotypes were found to be uncommon and were observed to contract or remain stable during treatment; the increase in clonality was shown to reflect expansion of private clonotypes at ibrutinib response.

Each clonotype received, on average, 10x coverage in deep resolution sequencing performed on a MiSeq, where the target depth lay between 1 in 1 million and 1 in 200,000 T cells. TCR beta libraries were generated with the immunoSEQ hsTCRB Kit. As for how the authors treated the data: The data were analyzed with ImmunoSEQ Analyzer and ImmunoSEQ Data Assistant, and V, D and J gene assignments followed IMGT definitions. Clonality, with values ranging from 0 to 1, was calculated as one minus the normalized Shannon entropy of productive rearrangement frequencies. Public clonotype analysis was restricted to overrepresented clonotypes comprising at least 0.05% of each patient's repertoire. Some 13 repertoires from age-matched healthy donors, obtained from immuneACCESS, served as clonality controls. Sourced from immuneACCESS, this table was stored by TCRdb with only in-frame sequences that have V and J called. A share of the clones is absent; for the studies checked, an unresolved V gene accounts for under half, and the remainder has no known explanation. V, J and clone size derive from that table, while D and trimming were established from the DNA sequence. Recorded for this sample are roughly 180,000 clones; approximately 80% of them occurred a single time. Under 5.5% of the sample is held by the ten biggest clonotypes.

V is reduced by 2 bases and J by 7 bases, leaving a spacing of 12 bases between them. Its CDR3 holds 15 amino acids, cysteine through phenylalanine. Only CDR3 DNA is held: 45 bases, read in frame from base 1. From the germline V gene, CDR1 is ENHRY and CDR2 is SYGVKD. The TCR was taken from a human donor with chronic lymphocytic leukemia. Sequences were derived from PBMCs, sampled after 24 months of ibrutinib treatment. The chain couples TRBV10-3 to TRBJ1-6; a tentative D call is TRBD1 (5 bases match). The nucleotide sequence is given as TGTGCCATCAGTGAGGAGACAGCCCTGAATTCACCCCTCCACTTT. It specifies CAISEETALNSPLHF.